The 25 T cell receptor beta chains given below trace back to one sample, sequenced in a study of blood T cell repertoires in COVID-19. Assay used: immunoSEQ multiplex PCR; TCRdb lists only in-frame clones, some missing. This table has 210,000 or so clones, approximately 80% appearing once. Sequenced: peripheral blood. The receptors were sampled from a woman older than 75 with active or convalescent COVID-19.

V is TRBV20-1 and J is TRBJ2-3; no firm D call. CDR1 is DFQATT and CDR2 is SNEGSKA in the germline V gene (reference sequence). V was shortened by 2 bases and J by 2 bases, with 2 bases between the two germline ends. CDR3 length: 11 amino acids. CDR3 residues: CSARHTDTQYF. CDR3 in DNA: TGCAGTGCTAGACACACAGATACGCAGTATTTT.

The rearrangement links TRBV3-1 (or the pseudogene TRBV3-2) to TRBJ2-4, with D perhaps TRBD1 (5 bases). CDR3 length: 12 residues. V was trimmed by 0 bases and J by 16 bases, leaving 13 bases between them. Germline V gives CDR1 LGHDT, CDR2 YNNKEL (reference sequence). This CDR3 is CASSQEGRAHYF. The CDR3 bases are TGTGCCAGCAGCCAAGAGGGCAGGGCACATTACTTC.

The chain employs TRBV9 and TRBJ1-3, with D possibly being TRBD1 (5 bases). Germline loops: CDR1 SGDLS, CDR2 YYNGEE. This CDR3 region has 14 residues. With 3 bases removed from V and 8 bases from J, the gap between germline ends came to 15 bases. CDR3 sequence (DNA): TGTGCCAGCAGCGCCACAGGACCCGCGGACACCATATATTTT. Protein product: CASSATGPADTIYF.

V usage is TRBV19 and J usage is TRBJ2-7; 11 bases map to TRBD2. The CDR3 contains 14 residues. CDR1 is LNHDA and CDR2 is SQIVND in the germline V gene (reference sequence). Trimming removed 10 bases from V and 2 bases from J; junction bases left unmatched: 7. The CDR3 nucleotides read TGTGCCACCACCATAGCGGGAGGGACCTACGAGCAGTACTTC. Its translation: CATTIAGGTYEQYF.

This clone occurred a few times. V usage is TRBV18 and J usage is TRBJ1-2, with D uncertain. The germline CDR1 and CDR2 sequences are KGHSH and LQKENI. The ends were cut back, 10 bases at V and 6 bases at J, with 24 bases in the middle. The CDR3 is made up of 15 amino acids. DNA for the CDR3: TGTGCCACGGCTAGAAGTCAAGCAGAACTTGATGGCTACACCTTC. This codes for CATARSQAELDGYTF.

The gene calls are TRBV7-3 and TRBJ2-6; no firm D call. The CDR3 has 17 amino acids. CDR1 and CDR2 from the germline V gene are SGHTA and FQGTGA. The V gene lost 2 bases and the J gene lost 0 bases, with 11 bases spanning the gap. The CDR3 is CASSLWALGSGANVLTF. The CDR3 bases are TGTGCCAGCAGCTTATGGGCCCTTGGCTCTGGGGCCAACGTCCTGACTTTC. The full variable domain, with the rest looked up from reference TRBV7-3 and TRBJ2-6, is GAGVSQTPSNKVTEKGKYVELRCDPISGHTALYWYRQSLGQGPEFLIYFQGTGAADDSGLPNDRFFAVRPEGSVSTLKIQRTERGDSAVYLCASSLWALGSGANVLTFGAGSRLTVL.

This chain links TRBV4-3 with TRBJ2-5; the match to TRBD2 covers 9 bases. The trim removed 4 bases at V and 2 bases at J, leaving 2 bases unmatched. The CDR3 loop spans 14 amino acids. The V gene's germline CDR1 is LGHNA and CDR2 YSLEER. The CDR3 DNA follows: TGCGCCAGCAGCCCCGGACTAGCGCAAGAGACCCAGTACTTC. Protein sequence: CASSPGLAQETQYF.

The chain has TRBV5-8 and TRBJ2-7; 7 bases match TRBD1. The CDR3 totals 17 residues. Germline CDR1 SGHTS, CDR2 YDEGEE. Unmatched junction bases numbered 14, after V lost 4 bases and J lost 1 base. CDR3 nucleotide sequence: TGTGCCAGCAGCAAATCCTTAGGGACAGAGATTTCCTACGAGCAGTACTTC. This gives the protein CASSKSLGTEISYEQYF.

The rearrangement links TRBV10-3 to TRBJ1-5; 9 nucleotides line up with TRBD1. The germline V gene encodes CDR1 ENHRY and CDR2 SYGVKD. The CDR3 sequence is 13 residues long. The ends lost 8 bases at V and 7 bases at J; junction bases unmatched: 6. This CDR3 is CAIGGQGSQPQHF. CDR3 nucleotides: TGTGCCATCGGCGGACAGGGGAGCCAGCCCCAGCATTTT.

V is TRBV24-1 and J is TRBJ2-1; D is unclear. Trimming removed 9 bases from V and 5 bases from J, with 13 bases in between. CDR1 and CDR2 from the germline V gene are KGHDR and SFDVKD. The CDR3 contains 13 residues. Here the CDR3 reads CATARNRDNEQFF. DNA of the CDR3: TGTGCCACCGCAAGGAATCGGGACAATGAGCAGTTCTTC.

This clone occurred once. The gene calls are TRBV6-5 and TRBJ1-1; possible D gene TRBD1, 5 bases. The CDR3 has 12 residues. V was pared by 8 bases and J by 11 bases, with 18 bases between. Germline CDR1 reads MNHEY; CDR2 reads SVGAGI. In DNA, the CDR3 is TGTGCCAGCGGCCCACAGGACCTGGCGGCTTTCTTT. As protein: CASGPQDLAAFF.

The rearrangement uses TRBV3-1 (or the pseudogene TRBV3-2) and TRBJ2-1; D is undetermined. Germline values: CDR1 LGHDT, CDR2 YNNKEL (reference sequence). The V end was cut by 1 base, the J end by 9 bases, with 7 bases between. The CDR3 runs 12 residues. The CDR3: CASSQVSGEQFF. The CDR3 nucleotides are TGTGCCAGCAGCCAAGTGTCCGGTGAGCAGTTCTTC.

The J gene is TRBJ2-7, the V gene TRBV5-1; 8 nucleotides agree with TRBD1. Germline V lookup: CDR1 SGHRS, CDR2 YFSETQ. Losses at the gene ends were 4 bases for V and 1 base for J; bases not matched to a gene: 4. CDR3 size: 14 residues. For the CDR3, the DNA is TGCGCCAGCAGCAAGGGACAGGAATCCTACGAGCAGTACTTC. Translated, it gives CASSKGQESYEQYF.

V is TRBV6-5 and J is TRBJ2-1, with D perhaps matching TRBD1 (5 bases). The CDR3 covers 15 residues. Germline CDR1 reads MNHEY; CDR2 reads SVGAGI. V lost 7 bases to trimming and J lost 2 bases, with 15 bases between them. The CDR3 here is CASTHRFPTYNEQFF. CDR3 nucleotides: TGTGCCAGCACCCACAGGTTCCCCACCTACAATGAGCAGTTCTTC.

This CDR3 is CAASSGPYNEQFF. The CDR3 coding sequence is TGCGCCGCCAGCAGCGGTCCTTACAATGAGCAGTTCTTC. The chain employs TRBV4-1 and TRBJ2-1; possibly TRBD2 for D (5 bases). CDR1 is MGHRA and CDR2 is YSYEKL in the germline V gene. The length of the CDR3 is 13 residues. V was trimmed by 11 bases and J by 4 bases, leaving 15 bases between them.

V is TRBV7-8 and J is TRBJ2-3, with 9 bases that match TRBD2. V lost 0 bases to trimming and J lost 3 bases; unmatched junction nucleotides: 4. The CDR3 has 16 amino acids. The germline CDR1 and CDR2 sequences are SGHVS and FQNEAQ. The CDR3 DNA reads as TGTGCCAGCAGCTTAGCTAGCGGGAGTGGAACAGATACGCAGTATTTT. Encoded protein: CASSLASGSGTDTQYF.

This clone has a single count. V usage is TRBV11-2 and J usage is TRBJ2-4; weak D call: TRBD2 (5 bases). Germline V gene data show CDR1 as SGHAT and CDR2 as FQNNGV. Trimming stripped 5 bases from V and 1 base from J, with 12 bases between. The CDR3 contains 15 residues. CDR3 sequence reads: CASSNSEVAKNIQYF. The CDR3 DNA is TGTGCCAGCAGCAACTCGGAGGTGGCCAAAAACATTCAGTACTTC.

The rearrangement uses TRBV21-1 and TRBJ2-7; the listed D gene, TRBD1, was not tested against the DNA. TRBV21-1 is a known pseudogene. This CDR3 contains 17 residues. CDR3 loop: CASSKARLRQGRYEQYF. The CDR3, as DNA: TGTGCCAGCAGCAAAGCTCGTCTCCGGCAGGGTAGATACGAGCAGTACTTC.

This clone was seen only a few times. The rearrangement uses TRBV30 and TRBJ2-7; D perhaps matches TRBD1 (5 bases). The CDR3 length is 14 residues. V lost 2 bases and J lost 5, with 16 bases in between. Germline V lookup: CDR1 GTSNPN, CDR2 SVGIG (reference sequence). The CDR3 nucleotides read TGTGCCTGGAGTTTGGGCAGGGCTGGCCACGAGCAGTACTTC. It yields the protein CAWSLGRAGHEQYF.

The chain combines TRBV6-6 with TRBJ2-7, with TRBD1 matching over 9 bases. V shed 0 bases, J shed 3 bases, and the junction held 0 bases outside the gene matches. The CDR3 runs to 14 residues. CDR1 and CDR2 (germline): MNHNY, SVGAGI (reference sequence). This CDR3 is CASSYSTGGYEQYF. Written as DNA, the CDR3 is TGTGCCAGCAGTTACTCGACAGGGGGCTACGAGCAGTACTTC.

On this clone: A much larger clone differs from this one at a single base, so this may be a read error. In the same sample, other DNA sequences code for this CDR3. The chain combines TRBV9 with TRBJ2-3; a possible D gene is TRBD2 (6 bases). CDR1 and CDR2 from the germline V gene are SGDLS and YYNGEE. V was cut by 2 bases and J by 0 bases, with 10 bases left in between. The CDR3 totals 15 residues. The CDR3 here is CASSVAGTSTDTQYF. The CDR3, as DNA: TGTGCCAGCAGCGTGGCCGGGACTAGCACAGATACGCAGTATTTT.

The chain couples TRBV11-2 to TRBJ1-5; D may be TRBD1 (6 bases). This CDR3 contains 15 residues. V was clipped by 5 bases and J by 0 bases, with 11 bases between them. Germline V gene data show CDR1 as SGHAT and CDR2 as FQNNGV. CDR3 in amino acids: CASSPGQRSNQPQHF. The CDR3 nucleotides are TGTGCCAGCAGCCCCGGACAGCGTAGCAATCAGCCCCAGCATTTT. Supplemented by reference TRBV11-2 and TRBJ1-5, the full variable domain reads EAGVAQSPRYKIIEKRQSVAFWCNPISGHATLYWYQQILGQGPKLLIQFQNNGVVDDSQLPKDRFSAERLKGVDSTLKIQPAKLEDSAVYLCASSPGQRSNQPQHFGDGTRLSIL.

The chain employs TRBV11-3 and TRBJ2-3, with 13 positions matching TRBD2. The CDR3 runs 18 residues. CDR1 SGHNT and CDR2 YENEEA come from the germline V gene. Trimming removed 5 bases from V and 1 base from J; junction bases left unmatched: 9. The CDR3 here is CASSLGLAGVSGTDTQYF. CDR3 sequence (DNA): TGTGCCAGCAGCCTCGGACTAGCGGGAGTTAGCGGCACAGATACGCAGTATTTT.

The V and J genes are TRBV5-4 and TRBJ1-4, with TRBD1 matching 7 bases. V gave up 2 bases and J gave up 8 bases; unmatched junction bases: 15. This CDR3 is built from 17 residues. The germline gives CDR1 SGHNT, CDR2 YYREEE (reference sequence). The CDR3, as DNA: TGTGCCAGCAGCTTTCAAAGCCCCGGGACAGCGACGGAAAAACTGTTTTTT. This translates into CASSFQSPGTATEKLFF.

A remark on this clone: The same CDR3 can be traced to other DNA sequences in this sample. The rearrangement joins TRBV7-9 to TRBJ2-1, with D tentatively TRBD1 (5 bases). This CDR3 contains 14 residues. Trimming left V 5 bases short and J 0 bases short, with 8 bases between. CDR1 and CDR2 from the germline V gene are SEHNR and FQNEAQ (reference sequence). CDR3 loop: CASSRDSSYNEQFF. The CDR3 DNA reads as TGTGCCAGCAGCCGCGACAGCTCCTACAATGAGCAGTTCTTC.